Each of the 20 T cell receptor beta chains below was sequenced from the same sample in a study of blood T cell repertoires in COVID-19. Here immunoSEQ multiplex PCR was the method, and the copy in TCRdb shows in-frame clones only, minus some. The table shows a few hundred thousand clones, with 90% occurring only once. Sample: peripheral blood. The receptors here all came from a woman aged 60-75 years with COVID-19, enrolled during active disease.

The chain recombines TRBV19 with TRBJ1-6, with D maybe TRBD1 (6 bases). The ends were cut back, 5 bases at V and 0 bases at J, with 20 bases in the middle. Germline assignment: CDR1 LNHDA and CDR2 SQIVND (reference sequence). The CDR3 sequence is 19 residues long. The CDR3 sequence is CASSLTGTKGSSYNSPLHF. For the CDR3, the DNA is TGTGCCAGTAGTCTTACCGGGACAAAGGGAAGCTCCTATAATTCACCCCTCCACTTT.

In the case of this clone: The conserved phenylalanine or tryptophan normally closing the CDR3 is absent here, so this likely arose from a read error. The chain is built from TRBV11-2 and TRBJ1-6, with D unresolved. Germline loops: CDR1 SGHAT, CDR2 FQNNGV. This CDR3 comprises 12 residues. V was cut by 4 bases and J by 11 bases, with 9 bases left in between. This CDR3 is CASSSNVTPLHL. CDR3 sequence (DNA): TGTGCCAGCAGCTCAAATGTGACACCCCTCCACCTT.

This clone was observed a few times. The rearrangement links TRBV7-2 to TRBJ1-1; no firm D call. Trimming left V 1 base short and J 10 bases short, with 16 bases between. This CDR3 has 14 residues. Germline V CDR1 and CDR2: SGHTA, FQGNSA. CDR3 nucleotides: TGTGCCAGCAGCTTAGTAGGAGTTGGTGTGGGAGCTTTCTTT. Translated: CASSLVGVGVGAFF.

The V gene is TRBV11-1, the J gene TRBJ1-6; weak D call: TRBD1 (5 bases). V dropped 5 bases and J dropped 8 bases, with 16 bases sitting between them. This CDR3 region has 15 residues. Germline CDR1 is SGHAT and CDR2 is FQDESV (reference sequence). The CDR3 DNA follows: TGTGCCAGCAGCACGACAGATAGTTTCTATTCACCCCTCCACTTT. The encoded protein is CASSTTDSFYSPLHF.

The chain recombines TRBV18 with TRBJ1-3; TRBD1 is a possible D gene (6 bases). V dropped 0 bases and J dropped 0 bases, with 9 bases sitting between them. The CDR3 spans 16 residues. The germline V gene encodes CDR1 KGHSH and CDR2 LQKENI. As DNA, the CDR3 is TGTGCCAGCTCACCACCGCGGACAGTCTCTGGAAACACCATATATTTT. Translated: CASSPPRTVSGNTIYF.

The chain links TRBV7-2 to TRBJ1-3; 10 positions match TRBD1. There are 16 residues in the CDR3. The V and J ends lost 1 base and 2 bases, in that order; junction bases with no gene match: 2. CDR1 and CDR2 (germline): SGHTA, FQGNSA. CDR3 residues: CASSLVGQGAGNTIYF. In nucleotides, the CDR3 is TGTGCCAGCAGCTTAGTAGGACAGGGGGCTGGAAACACCATATATTTT.

This rearrangement joins TRBV7-2 to TRBJ1-1; D remains ambiguous. CDR1 SGHTA and CDR2 FQGNSA come from the germline V gene. V lost 4 bases and J 4 bases, leaving 7 bases between the germline ends. The CDR3 spans 12 residues. The CDR3 loop is CASSSFGTEAFF. In DNA form, the CDR3 reads TGTGCCAGCAGCTCCTTCGGCACTGAAGCTTTCTTT.

The chain is built from TRBV19 and TRBJ1-4, with 7 bases lining up with TRBD1. CDR3 size: 13 residues. CDR1 is LNHDA, CDR2 SQIVND, per germline (reference sequence). Germline trimming cut 4 bases from V and 7 bases from J; bases unmatched to any gene: 3. The chain's CDR3 is CASSKGGGEKLFF. Here the CDR3 DNA reads TGTGCCAGTAGTAAAGGGGGCGGTGAAAAACTGTTTTTT.

This chain joins TRBV7-2 and TRBJ1-2; 7 bases are shared with TRBD1. The CDR3 runs 14 residues. Germline CDR1 reads SGHTA; CDR2 reads FQGNSA. V shed 3 bases and J 8 bases; nucleotides not matched to a gene: 9. Here the CDR3 reads CASSLGRQGRGYTF. As DNA, the CDR3 is TGTGCCAGCAGCTTGGGGAGACAGGGTAGAGGCTACACCTTC.

The chain couples TRBV11-1 to TRBJ2-4; TRBD1 aligns across 7 bases. The CDR3 sequence is 15 residues long. V shed 5 bases, J shed 5 bases, and the junction held 9 bases outside the gene matches. Looked up from germline, CDR1 is SGHAT and CDR2 is FQDESV (reference sequence). CDR3 sequence: CASSPVGQYQNIQYF. CDR3 DNA sequence: TGTGCCAGCAGCCCAGTGGGACAGTACCAAAACATTCAGTACTTC.

The V and J genes are TRBV6-2 or TRBV6-3 and TRBJ2-1, with 13 bases aligning to TRBD2. Germline V CDR1 and CDR2: MNHEY, SVGEGT. The CDR3 contains 15 residues. V was pared by 6 bases and J by 8 bases, with 7 bases of the junction left unmatched. CDR3 coding DNA: TGTGCCAGCAGCCAACTAGCGGGGGGGCGCGATGAGCAGTTCTTC. Translation gives CASSQLAGGRDEQFF.

V gene TRBV19 combines with J gene TRBJ2-2; TRBD1 matches at 7 bases. The J segment lost 0 bases and the V segment lost 9 bases, leaving 7 bases of the junction unmatched. The germline gives CDR1 LNHDA, CDR2 SQIVND (reference sequence). The CDR3 consists of 15 residues. CDR3 protein: CASRKTGTNTGELFF. The CDR3 region has the DNA TGTGCCAGCCGGAAGACAGGGACGAACACCGGGGAGCTGTTTTTT. Combining the CDR3 with reference TRBV19 and TRBJ2-2 gives the whole variable domain DGGITQSPKYLFRKEGQNVTLSCEQNLNHDAMYWYRQDPGQGLRLIYYSQIVNDFQKGDIAEGYSVSREKKESFPLTVTSAQKNPTAFYLCASRKTGTNTGELFFGEGSRLTVL.

The chain joins TRBV7-9 to TRBJ2-3, with D perhaps matching TRBD2 (5 bases). The CDR3 is made up of 14 amino acids. Germline V lookup: CDR1 SEHNR, CDR2 FQNEAQ (reference sequence). The V end was cut by 2 bases, the J end by 2 bases, with 8 bases between. This chain's CDR3 is CASSLSGYTDTQYF. The CDR3 DNA reads TGTGCCAGCAGCTTAAGCGGATACACAGATACGCAGTATTTT.

The V and J genes are TRBV11-2 and TRBJ1-6, with 8 nucleotides matching TRBD1. Trimming at V came to 7 bases and at J to 11 bases, leaving 7 bases not matched to a gene. Germline CDR1 SGHAT, CDR2 FQNNGV. This CDR3 spans 13 amino acids. CDR3 sequence (DNA): TGTGCCAGCACCTCAGGGGGCGCGCCACCCCTCCACTTT. This gives the protein CASTSGGAPPLHF.

The chain recombines TRBV15 with TRBJ2-1, with a weak D call TRBD2 (5 bases). The V gene lost 0 bases and the J gene lost 9 bases, with 12 bases spanning the gap. CDR1 and CDR2 (germline): LNHNV, YYDKDF (reference sequence). There are 14 residues in the CDR3. CDR3 nucleotide sequence: TGTGCCACCAGCAGAGACTCGAACGCGGGTGAGCAGTTCTTC. It encodes CATSRDSNAGEQFF.

This clone occurred once. The chain carries TRBV4-1 and TRBJ2-1; 8 bases fit TRBD1. CDR3 size: 16 residues. V lost 4 bases to trimming and J lost 3 bases; unmatched junction nucleotides: 8. Germline CDR1 reads MGHRA; CDR2 reads YSYEKL. CDR3 DNA sequence: TGCGCCAGCAGCCGTCTCCAGGGGGCAAACTACAATGAGCAGTTCTTC. The encoded protein is CASSRLQGANYNEQFF.

The DNA of the CDR3 is TGTGCCAGCACACAGAACGAACCCTACAATGAGCAGTTCTTC. As protein: CASTQNEPYNEQFF. This chain connects TRBV6-1 to TRBJ2-1; D not resolved. V lost 7 bases and J lost 2, with 12 bases in between. Germline loops: CDR1 MNHNS, CDR2 SASEGT. This CDR3 has 14 amino acids.

The J gene is TRBJ2-1, the V gene TRBV20-1; D is unclear. The V gene lost 3 bases and the J gene lost 10 bases, with 7 bases spanning the gap. This CDR3 spans 10 amino acids. Germline lookup yields CDR1 DFQATT and CDR2 SNEGSKA (reference sequence). This chain's CDR3 is CSASFPEQFF. CDR3 bases: TGCAGTGCTAGCTTCCCCGAGCAGTTCTTC.

In its sample, this clone was seen a few times. The V and J genes are TRBV3-1 (or the pseudogene TRBV3-2) and TRBJ2-7, with D possibly TRBD2 on 5 matching bases. The CDR3 contains 12 residues. CDR1 and CDR2 from the germline V gene are LGHDT and YNNKEL (reference sequence). With 1 base removed from V and 7 bases from J, the gap between germline ends came to 8 bases. The CDR3 sequence is CASSQVPGEQYF. The CDR3 DNA sequence: TGTGCCAGCAGCCAAGTTCCGGGAGAGCAGTACTTC.

V gene TRBV6-5 combines with J gene TRBJ1-1; D not certain. Trimming cost V 6 bases and J 1 base, with 9 bases left between them. The CDR3 is 13 amino acids. The germline CDR1 and CDR2 sequences are MNHEY and SVGAGI. CDR3 in amino acids: CASSARGNTEAFF. As DNA, the CDR3 is TGTGCCAGCAGCGCCAGAGGGAACACTGAAGCTTTCTTT.